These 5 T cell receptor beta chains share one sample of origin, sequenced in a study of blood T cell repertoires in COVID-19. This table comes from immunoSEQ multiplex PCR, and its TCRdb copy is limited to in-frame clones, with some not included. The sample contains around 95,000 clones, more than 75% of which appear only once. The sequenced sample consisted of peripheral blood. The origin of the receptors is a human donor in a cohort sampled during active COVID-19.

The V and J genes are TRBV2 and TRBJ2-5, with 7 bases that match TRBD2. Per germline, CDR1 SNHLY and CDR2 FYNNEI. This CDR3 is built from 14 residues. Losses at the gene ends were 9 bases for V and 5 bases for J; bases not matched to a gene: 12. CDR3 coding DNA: TGTGCCAGAGGCGGGGCGGGAGCCCGGGAGACCCAGTACTTC. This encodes CARGGAGARETQYF.

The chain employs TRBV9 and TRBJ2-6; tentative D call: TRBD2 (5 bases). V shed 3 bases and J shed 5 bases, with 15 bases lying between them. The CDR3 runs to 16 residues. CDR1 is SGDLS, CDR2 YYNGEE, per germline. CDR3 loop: CASSADPGGRANVLTF. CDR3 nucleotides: TGTGCCAGCAGCGCCGACCCTGGAGGCAGGGCCAACGTCCTGACTTTC.

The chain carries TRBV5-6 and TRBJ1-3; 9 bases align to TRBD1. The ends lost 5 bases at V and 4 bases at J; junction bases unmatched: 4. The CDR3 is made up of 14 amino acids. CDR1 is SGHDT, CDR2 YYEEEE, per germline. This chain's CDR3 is CASRTTGGGNTIYF. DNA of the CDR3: TGTGCCAGCAGAACGACAGGGGGAGGAAACACCATATATTTT.

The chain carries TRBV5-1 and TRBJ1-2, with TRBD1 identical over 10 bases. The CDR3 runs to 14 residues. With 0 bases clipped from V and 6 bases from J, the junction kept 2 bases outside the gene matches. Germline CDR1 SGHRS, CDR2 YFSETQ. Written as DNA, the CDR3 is TGCGCCAGCAGCTTGGCGGGACAGGGGAATGGCTACACCTTC. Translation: CASSLAGQGNGYTF.

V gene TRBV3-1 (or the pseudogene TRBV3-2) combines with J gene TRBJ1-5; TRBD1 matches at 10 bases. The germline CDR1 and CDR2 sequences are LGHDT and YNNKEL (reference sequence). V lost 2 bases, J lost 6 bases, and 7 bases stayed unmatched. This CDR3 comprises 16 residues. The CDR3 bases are TGTGCCAGCAGCCAAACACGGACAGGGGGTAGTCAGCCCCAGCATTTT. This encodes CASSQTRTGGSQPQHF.